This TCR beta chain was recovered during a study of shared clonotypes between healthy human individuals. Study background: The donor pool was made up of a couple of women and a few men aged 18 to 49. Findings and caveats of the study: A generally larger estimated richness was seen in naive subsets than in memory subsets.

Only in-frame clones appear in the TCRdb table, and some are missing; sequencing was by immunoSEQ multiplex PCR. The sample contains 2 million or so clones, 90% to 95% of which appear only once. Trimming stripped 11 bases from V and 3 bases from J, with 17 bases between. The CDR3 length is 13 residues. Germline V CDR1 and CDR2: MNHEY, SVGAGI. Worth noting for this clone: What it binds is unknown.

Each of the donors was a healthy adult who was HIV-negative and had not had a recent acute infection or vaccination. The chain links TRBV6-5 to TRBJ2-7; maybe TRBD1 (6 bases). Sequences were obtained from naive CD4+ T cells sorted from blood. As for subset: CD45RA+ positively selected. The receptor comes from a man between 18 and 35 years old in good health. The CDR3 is CAVSRGSLYEQYF. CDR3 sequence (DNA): TGTGCCGTTTCTAGGGGGTCCCTCTACGAGCAGTACTTC.